This entry describes one TCR beta chain. The antigen remains unidentified. The sample originates from a study of OX40 agonist ivuxolimab in advanced cancers. The study, taken as a whole, reports: Still undetermined is the antigen specificity of the expanded peripheral T cells.

Autoimmune disease history or systemic immunosuppression was exclusionary. The assay was immunoSEQ multiplex PCR, and TCRdb's table has in-frame clones only and misses some. Of around 84,000 clones in the sample, around 90% are singletons; the top ten hold about 0.45%. The source was CD4+ or CD8+ T cells sorted from blood, collected in a trial of the OX40 agonist ivuxolimab. The TCR originated in an adult with an advanced solid tumor such as melanoma, head and neck, liver or kidney cancer.

The CDR3 loop reads CASSTQQGVGQFF. The CDR3, as DNA: TGCGCCAGCAGCACCCAACAGGGGGTCGGACAGTTCTTC. V is TRBV5-1 and J is TRBJ2-1; 8 nucleotides align to TRBD1. Looked up from germline, CDR1 is SGHRS and CDR2 is YFSETQ. With V trimmed by 4 bases and J by 13 bases, 10 bases remained unmatched. The CDR3 loop spans 13 amino acids.